This T cell receptor beta chain was recovered during a study of shared clonotypes between healthy human individuals. Generated by immunoSEQ multiplex PCR, the TCRdb table keeps only in-frame clones and is missing some. Of 110,000 or so clones in the sample, under 70% were seen once. About this clone itself: Its antigen is still unknown.

This CDR3 spans 17 amino acids. Trimming shortened V by 5 bases and J by 0 bases, and 17 bases separated the two germline ends. Germline values: CDR1 LNHNV, CDR2 YYDKDF (reference sequence). Study results and limitations: Sequencing of the sorted subsets was shown by rarefaction to be incomplete despite large depth. Among non-shared clonotypes, generation probabilities were lower than among those shared by all four donors. Between a handful of donors, naive CD4 clonotypes were shared at a level of around 5.1%.

This sequence originates from a woman aged 25-40 years in good health. Sequenced: memory CD8+ T cells sorted from blood. Subset defined: CD45RO+ cells pooled with CCR7-negative TemRA cells. V and J are TRBV15 and TRBJ2-1; D might be TRBD2 (6 bases). CDR3 loop: CATSGGTTPSSYNEQFF. The CDR3 coding sequence is TGTGCCACCAGCGGAGGGACCACCCCGAGCTCCTACAATGAGCAGTTCTTC.